This paragraph covers one T cell receptor (beta chain) sequence. The sample is drawn from a study of blood T cell repertoires in COVID-19. Study in general: PBMCs, B-cell-depleted T cells, or T cells provided the cDNA or gDNA that made up the material.

Study processing details: Reference gene primers were amplified, and this amplification served to estimate nucleated cell counts. Clones were read by immunoSEQ multiplex PCR, and TCRdb kept only the in-frame ones, dropping some. That table supplies the V and J calls and clone size; D and trimming were determined from the DNA. The sample holds fewer than 450,000 clones; under 95% are singletons and the top ten take around 3.3%. The length of the CDR3 is 16 residues. Germline values: CDR1 MNHEY, CDR2 SVGAGI. V lost 2 bases to trimming and J lost 5 bases; unmatched junction nucleotides: 8. This TCR came from a woman between 18 and 30 years old who had recovered from COVID-19. The rearrangement joins TRBV6-5 to TRBJ2-5; TRBD2 aligns across 10 bases. What was sequenced was peripheral blood. The CDR3 protein is CASSYTASGRGETQYF. CDR3 sequence (DNA): TGTGCCAGCAGTTACACAGCTAGCGGGAGAGGGGAGACCCAGTACTTC.